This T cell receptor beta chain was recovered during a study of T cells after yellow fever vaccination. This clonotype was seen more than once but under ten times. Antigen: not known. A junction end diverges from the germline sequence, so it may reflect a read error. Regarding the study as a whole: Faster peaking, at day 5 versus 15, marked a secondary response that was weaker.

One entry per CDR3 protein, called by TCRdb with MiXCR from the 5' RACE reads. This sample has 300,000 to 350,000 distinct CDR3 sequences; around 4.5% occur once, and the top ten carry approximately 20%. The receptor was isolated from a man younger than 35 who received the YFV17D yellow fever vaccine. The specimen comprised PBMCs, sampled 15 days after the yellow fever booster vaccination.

CDR3 loop: CASSYSGDARSF. The CDR3 region has the DNA TGTGCCAGCAGTTACTCGGGGGACGCACGTAGCTTC. The chain combines TRBV6-2 or TRBV6-3 with TRBJ2-5, with D possibly being TRBD1 or TRBD2 (5 bases each). Germline V gene lookup returns CDR1 MNHEY and CDR2 SVGEGT. The CDR3 runs to 12 residues.